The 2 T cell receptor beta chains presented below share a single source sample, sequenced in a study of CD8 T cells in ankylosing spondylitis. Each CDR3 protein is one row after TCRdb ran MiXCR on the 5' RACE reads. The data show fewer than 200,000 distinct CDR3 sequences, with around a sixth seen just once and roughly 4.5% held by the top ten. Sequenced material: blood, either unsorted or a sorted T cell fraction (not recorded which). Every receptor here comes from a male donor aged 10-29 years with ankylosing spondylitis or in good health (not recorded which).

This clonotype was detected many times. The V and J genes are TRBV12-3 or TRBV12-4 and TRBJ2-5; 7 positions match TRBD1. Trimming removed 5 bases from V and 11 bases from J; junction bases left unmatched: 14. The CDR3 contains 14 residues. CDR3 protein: CASSDGTAPREQYF. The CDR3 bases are TGTGCCAGCAGTGACGGGACAGCCCCCAGGGAACAGTACTTC.

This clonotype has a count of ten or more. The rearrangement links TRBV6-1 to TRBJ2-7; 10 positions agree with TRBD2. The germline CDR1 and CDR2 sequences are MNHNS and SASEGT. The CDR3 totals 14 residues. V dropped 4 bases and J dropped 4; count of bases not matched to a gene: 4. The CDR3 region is CASSAASGGYEQYV. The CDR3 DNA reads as TGTGCCAGCAGTGCGGCTAGCGGGGGTTACGAGCAGTACGTC.